The 7 T cell receptor beta chains below all came from one sample that was sequenced in a study of human T cells and chemical hapten exposure. TCRdb re-called the RACE reads through MiXCR, storing one row per CDR3 protein. The table has approximately 350,000 distinct CDR3 sequences, roughly 6.9% seen once. Time point specified: patch test 1, 2 weeks after DPC sensitization. Treatment meaning: therapeutic diphenylcyclopropenone sensitization with weekly scalp DPC. The specimen was whole blood, collected in connection with sensitization to the hapten diphenylcyclopropenone (DPC). The receptors originated from a young woman with alopecia areata. Some clones in this sample may be carry-over from other donors' samples.

J is TRBJ1-1 and V is TRBV28; D ambiguous. The CDR3 covers 12 residues. V was pared by 3 bases and J by 3 bases, with 5 bases between. The germline V gene has CDR1 MDHEN and CDR2 SYDVKM. The CDR3 sequence is CASSFWDTEAFF. The CDR3 region has the DNA TGTGCCAGCAGTTTTTGGGACACTGAAGCTTTCTTT.

In this sample, this clonotype turned up many times. The chain couples TRBV27 to TRBJ2-2; weak D call: TRBD1 (6 bases). CDR3 length: 16 residues. CDR1 and CDR2 (germline): MNHEY, SMNVEV (reference sequence). The germline V and J ends were trimmed by 2 bases and 1 base, with 11 bases remaining between them. This CDR3 is CASSLIGTLNTGELFF. CDR3 in DNA: TGTGCCAGCAGTTTAATTGGGACACTGAACACCGGGGAGCTGTTTTTT.

The chain recombines TRBV7-2 with TRBJ2-5; D gene ambiguous. Germline CDR1 SGHTA, CDR2 FQGNSA. The V gene lost 1 base and the J gene lost 0 bases, with 12 bases spanning the gap. The CDR3 is made up of 16 amino acids. The DNA of the CDR3 is TGTGCCAGCAGCTTAGGTACGGGCACCTACCAAGAGACCCAGTACTTC. Translation: CASSLGTGTYQETQYF. Full variable domain (remainder filled in from reference TRBV7-2 and TRBJ2-5): GAGVSQSPSNKVTEKGKDVELRCDPISGHTALYWYRQSLGQGLEFLIYFQGNSAPDKSGLPSDRFSAERTGGSVSTLTIQRTQQEDSAVYLCASSLGTGTYQETQYFGPGTRLLVL.

The chain recombines TRBV5-1 with TRBJ2-5, with 9 bases identical to TRBD1. Germline V gene lookup returns CDR1 SGHRS and CDR2 YFSETQ. After removal of 3 bases from V and 10 bases from J, the junction contained 13 bases not matched to a gene. The CDR3 is 15 amino acids. The CDR3 sequence is CASSWTGQGHRDQYF. For the CDR3, the DNA is TGCGCCAGCAGCTGGACCGGACAGGGGCACAGAGACCAGTACTTC.

This clonotype was seen a handful of times. The chain has TRBV10-3 and TRBJ2-7; D possibly corresponds to TRBD2 (6 bases). V was pared by 0 bases and J by 0 bases, with 6 bases between. The CDR3 consists of 14 residues. Germline V gene lookup returns CDR1 ENHRY and CDR2 SYGVKD. CDR3 nucleotides: TGTGCCATCAGTGAGTCGACTAGCTCCTACGAGCAGTACTTC. It translates to CAISESTSSYEQYF.

The chain couples TRBV7-8 to TRBJ2-1; D unclear. The ends were cut back, 5 bases at V and 6 bases at J, with 11 bases in the middle. The germline V gene encodes CDR1 SGHVS and CDR2 FQNEAQ. The CDR3 is 13 residues long. CDR3 DNA sequence: TGTGCCAGCAGCCTAACAGTTTCCAATGAGCAGTTCTTC. Amino acid sequence: CASSLTVSNEQFF.

This clonotype was seen a handful of times. The chain couples TRBV12-3 or TRBV12-4 to TRBJ1-5; D possibly corresponds to TRBD1 (5 bases). There are 16 residues in the CDR3. V was trimmed by 5 bases and J by 2 bases, leaving 16 bases between them. CDR3 bases: TGTGCCAGCAGTCCGGGCCCTGGAGGGGGCAATCAGCCCCAGCATTTT. It specifies CASSPGPGGGNQPQHF.